This TCR beta chain was identified in a study of identical twins (dated by TCRdb to about 2016). The study in broad terms: To test whether fetal clonotypes persist, the study used deep sequencing on TCR alpha and beta repertoires from monozygotic twins, unrelated adults of various ages, and cord blood. Replicate twin experiments were performed at different times using different library preparation protocols to rule out contamination.

This clonotype was counted at least ten times. There is no known antigen for this receptor. No much larger clonotype is one base removed from it; base qualities were not supplied. General conclusions and limits of the study: Zero-insertion analyses could be partly confounded by invariant T cells such as MAIT and iNKT, though diverse VJ usage argued against such confounding for most clonotypes. Abundant cord blood beta clonotypes had fewer insertions, young adult naive repertoires showed a similar but weaker trend, and memory repertoires showed no such trend. Compared with coincidental sharing between unrelated individuals, an excess of low generation-probability sequences was observed among out-of-frame TCR alpha sequences shared between twins. A weaker excess of twin sharing was found in beta out-of-frame sequences because the signal-to-noise ratio was lowered by fewer shared sequences. In monozygotic twins, out-of-frame TCR alpha sharing was systematically underestimated by recombination models, although the models agreed with sharing between unrelated individuals. Because the same donors could not be followed over many years, conclusions were based on cross-sectional statistical analysis.

The library was generated by 5' RACE. The run used an Illumina HiSeq 2000. Template switching introduced a universal primer binding site; the final cDNA contained a unique molecular identifier, enabling accurate counting of TCR cDNA molecules. Specific primers in the conserved constant-segment region were used to synthesize first-strand cDNA for the TCR alpha and beta chains. Each cDNA library was double barcoded, with a SMART-Mk sample barcode plus Illumina barcodes, to control for contamination. Two successive PCR steps introduced TruSeq adapter sequences along with Illumina sample barcodes. TCR alpha and beta cDNA libraries were sequenced on the Illumina HiSeq platform with custom primers. The study's own analysis went as follows. MiGEC processed the raw reads to extract unique molecular identifiers, while MiXCR was used to determine the CDR3 positions. For each individual, recombination models were inferred using an EM algorithm with the repgenHMM and IGoR tools. Shared clonotype analysis was performed with the tcR package in R, normalizing sharing by the product of cloneset sizes. To study raw recombination without the effects of thymic and clonal selection, out-of-frame nonproductive sequences were analyzed. The public reads were run again by TCRdb, first through fastp at Q25 and then through MiXCR, and only productive beta chains were kept. When rows share a CDR3 protein, they turn into one entry using the most common DNA and genes. TCRdb, rather than the study authors, made the V and J calls. The sample yields under 900,000 distinct CDR3 sequences; about 12% were counted once. In total, the top ten clones hold 1.5% to 2% of the sample.

Only healthy Caucasian donors were included. The twin cohort comprised three pairs of female monozygotic twins, all aged roughly 18 to 30 years. The RNA used for TCR libraries was isolated from peripheral blood mononuclear cells. Including the terminal cysteine and phenylalanine, the CDR3 comprises 15 residues. Left in the record is the CDR3 DNA by itself, 45 bases read in frame from the first base. CDR1 and CDR2 (SEHNR, FQNEAQ) derive from the germline V gene (reference sequence). Compared with germline, V lacks 5 bases and J lacks 2 bases; bases without a gene match: 5. The same specimen was also included in a second study, on yellow fever vaccine responses in identical twins. In that second paper, the authors write: According to the authors, the vaccine-induced T cell response in identical twins seemed to be partly convergent and partly specific to each individual. Focusing on identical twins, the study followed the T cell clones that responded to the vaccine, and did so with precision.

This clonotype was obtained from a woman between 18 and 29 years old in good health. Sequencing was performed on PBMCs. The chain couples TRBV7-9 to TRBJ2-1, with 8 bases aligning to TRBD1. The DNA is TGTGCCAGCAGCCCTGGGACAGGACCCTACAATGAGCAGTTCTTC. This is translated as CASSPGTGPYNEQFF.